This T cell receptor beta chain was identified in a study of PD-1 blockade in classical Hodgkin lymphoma. Study-wide background: The patients were dosed with nivolumab 3 mg/kg, infused intravenously every 2 weeks.

Brentuximab vedotin exposure varied, and every patient relapsed after autologous stem cell transplantation. Libraries were prepared by immunoSEQ multiplex PCR; TCRdb keeps only in-frame clonotypes and omits some of them. Here the sample spans approximately 160,000 clones, about 78% being singletons. The CDR3 length is 15 residues. CDR1 and CDR2 (germline): ENHRY, SYGVKD. The V end was cut by 2 bases, the J end by 1 base, with 11 bases between. The material was peripheral blood mononuclear cells (PBMCs), obtained before the second cycle of nivolumab. The rearrangement links TRBV10-3 to TRBJ2-5; possible D gene TRBD2, 6 bases. This sequence originates from a human donor with classical Hodgkin lymphoma. CDR3 protein: CAISEAGSGQETQYF. Here the CDR3 DNA reads TGTGCCATCAGTGAGGCCGGTAGCGGCCAAGAGACCCAGTACTTC.